Described below is a single TCR beta chain sequence and its context. What antigen it recognizes has not been identified. Per-base qualities were not stored, and no clone one base away is much larger. Amplification of TCR beta CDR3 regions was carried out from RNA transcripts. For the first round of RT-PCR on the TCR CDR3, the HTBI primer set was used together with the Qiagen OneStep RT-PCR kit. Libraries were constructed in a second round of multiplex PCR, after which size selection and purification were carried out. The libraries were sequenced on an Illumina HiSeq2000 using paired-end 100 bp reads. In the source study's methods: SOAPnuke was used to process the raw data, throwing out any read that contained adapters or uncalled bases, had a mean Phred below 15, or lacked an exact constant-primer or identifier match. COPE v1.2.5 was used to merge the high-quality paired reads, and each unique nucleotide sequence was defined as a clonotype. Clonotypes were aligned to IMGT TRBV, TRBD and TRBJ reference segments using MiTCR v1.1. The analysis included only V-J combinations with a frequency above 0.0001, which together covered about 99% of the repertoires. The TCS score was defined as F50 (clonal expansion) divided by E x V (chaos), with BLOSUM62-based TCRdist calculated between CDR3 peptides within each V-J. Welch's t-statistics and random forest reduced 500 to 550 V-J features to under 15, which were used in a naive Bayes classifier (R e1071). TCRdb trimmed the raw reads at Q25, called clones with MiXCR and kept productive beta chains. Merged by CDR3 protein, the rows form single entries marked with the most common genes and DNA. The V and J calls come from TCRdb's annotation, not from the publication. The sample data list hundreds of thousands of distinct CDR3 sequences, and approximately 15% of these were observed just once. Jointly, the top ten make up around 9.6% of the sample.

A patient counted as having stable Graves' hyperthyroidism if no progression to ophthalmopathy occurred over 18 months of follow-up. The hyperthyroidism patients were between 18 and 65 years old and newly diagnosed, with a disease duration of less than 2 months. Exclusion was applied to patients with uncontrolled infections, other autoimmune diseases, pregnancy or lactation. Diagnoses were established on the basis of clinical symptoms, serum thyroxine and TRAb, thyroid ultrasound, and orbital computed tomography. PBMCs were isolated from approximately 10 ml of fresh peripheral blood by Ficoll-Paque density gradient centrifugation. Total RNA was extracted with Trizol reagent, and quality was checked on an Agilent 2100 Bioanalyzer. The record originates from a study of T cells in Graves' hyperthyroidism and ophthalmopathy (dated by TCRdb to 2018 to 2020). For context, the study as a whole: Peripheral blood was collected at initial diagnosis, before any treatment. To identify distinguishing TCR V-J signatures, a discovery cohort of about 100 patients was used, comprising 43 with Graves' ophthalmopathy and around 57 with stable Graves' hyperthyroidism. An independent validation cohort of under 20 hyperthyroidism patients and 17 patients who later progressed to ophthalmopathy tested prospective prediction of ophthalmopathy. The 75 to 100 discovery patients were divided at random into training and test sets in a 7:3 ratio. The study also compared thyroid tissue and blood T-cell repertoires from five or six Graves' hyperthyroidism patients. After sampling, hyperthyroidism patients received methimazole starting at 30 mg daily, and ophthalmopathy patients received high-dose intravenous methylprednisolone. According to the paper, TCR Vbeta CDR3 sequencing was carried out on some 130 peripheral blood samples, which came from fewer than 50 ophthalmopathy, 80 or so hyperthyroidism and approximately 17 progressor patients.

General study outcomes and caveats: Sample size was not statistically predetermined, and investigators were not blinded to group allocation. Most expanded thyroid clonotypes (frequency above 0.001) were also detected in blood, a finding suggesting that blood repertoires may reflect thyroid immune responses. A model built on a 13 V-J signature distinguished ophthalmopathy from stable hyperthyroidism, reaching approximately 89% sensitivity and about 81% specificity in cross-validation and 80%/75% in testing. In validation, progression to ophthalmopathy was predicted by the model with 70.59% sensitivity and just over 72% specificity, a median of roughly 6 months before onset.

Trimming costs V 7 bases and J 7 bases, and their ends lie 23 bases apart. According to the germline V gene, CDR1 reads MNHNS and CDR2 reads SASEGT. The CDR3 contains 16 residues, cysteine and phenylalanine counted. Solely the CDR3 DNA is kept, with 48 bases framed from the first base. This sequence originates from a young woman with Graves' hyperthyroidism. What was sequenced was blood. The sequence is built from TRBV6-1 and TRBJ2-1; the D gene is perhaps TRBD2, from 6 matching bases. The CDR3 protein: CASKRGSRGTENEQFF. The sequenced DNA: TGTGCCAGCAAGAGGGGCTCTCGCGGGACGGAAAATGAGCAGTTCTTC.